This is a list of T cell receptor beta chains from one sample in a study of control samples from healthy donors and cancer patients. The method was immunoSEQ multiplex PCR; TCRdb's version includes in-frame clones alone and lacks a portion of them. The data hold approximately 54,000 clones, with roughly 90% observed a single time. The sequencing input was PBMCs. The receptors were sampled from a man in his forties or fifties with head and neck cancer. The CDR3 runs from the conserved cysteine through the conserved F or W. Each record gives: J gene, clone size, V gene, CDR3 length, D gene, CDR3 DNA, CDR3 protein. A D gene is named only where the DNA matches it firmly. The size of a clone is reported for some rows only, either as once, few or many, or as a class for expanded clones.

J: TRBJ2-7
size: -
V: TRBV6-5
length: 15
D: TRBD1
DNA: TGTGCCAGCAGTACCGCCGGGACAGGGTCCTACGAGCAGTACTTC
CDR3: CASSTAGTGSYEQYF

J: TRBJ2-1
size: -
V: TRBV10-2
length: 14
D: -
DNA: TGCGCCAGCAGTGAGTCGCGAGCGGACAATGAGCAGTTCTTC
CDR3: CASSESRADNEQFF

J: TRBJ2-7
size: once
V: TRBV5-1
length: 16
D: TRBD2
DNA: TGCGCCAGCAGCTTGGATTCTAGCGGGAGGGGAGACGAGCAGTACTTC
CDR3: CASSLDSSGRGDEQYF

J: TRBJ1-3
size: -
V: TRBV5-6
length: 15
D: TRBD1
DNA: TGTGCCAGCAGCCCAGAAACAGGGGTCGGAAACACCATATATTTT
CDR3: CASSPETGVGNTIYF

J: TRBJ2-2
size: -
V: TRBV6-5
length: 13
D: TRBD1
DNA: TGTGCCAGCAGTTCCTACAGGGGCGGGGAGCTGTTTTTT
CDR3: CASSSYRGGELFF

J: TRBJ2-7
size: once
V: TRBV18
length: 15
D: -
DNA: TGTGCCAGCTCACCACAAGAAGGGCAGTCCTACGAGCAGTACTTC
CDR3: CASSPQEGQSYEQYF

J: TRBJ1-4
size: -
V: TRBV4-1
length: 16
D: -
DNA: TGCGCCAGCAGCCAGGGACGGACAGCATTTAATGAAAAACTGTTTTTT
CDR3: CASSQGRTAFNEKLFF

J: TRBJ2-7
size: -
V: TRBV28
length: 16
D: TRBD1
DNA: TGTGCCAGCACCACCATTGGGACAGGGGTAATCCACGAGCAGTACTTC
CDR3: CASTTIGTGVIHEQYF

J: TRBJ1-6
size: -
V: TRBV27
length: 16
D: -
DNA: TGTGCCAGCAGACCCGGGACCGGGACGGGGAATTCACCCCTCCACTTT
CDR3: CASRPGTGTGNSPLHF

J: TRBJ2-1
size: -
V: TRBV5-6
length: 17
D: TRBD2
DNA: TGTGCCAGCAGCTCTGGACTAGCGGGGACCGCCTACAATGAGCAGTTCTTC
CDR3: CASSSGLAGTAYNEQFF

J: TRBJ1-2
size: -
V: TRBV4-1
length: 17
D: TRBD1
DNA: TGCGCCAGCAGCCAGATTACAGGGGGCGCAACTAACTATGGCTACACCTTC
CDR3: CASSQITGGATNYGYTF

J: TRBJ2-1
size: -
V: TRBV5-4
length: 20
D: -
DNA: TGTGCCAGCAGTAACGGGATCGGTGTCGGGGCAGGGGCCCCCTACAATGAGCAGTTCTTC
CDR3: CASSNGIGVGAGAPYNEQFF

J: TRBJ2-3
size: few
V: TRBV12-2
length: 21
D: -
DNA: TGTGCAAGTCCTGAAAAACCCGGCCTAGCGGGAGGGTTTATGAGCACAGATACGCAGTATTTT
CDR3: CASPEKPGLAGGFMSTDTQYF

J: TRBJ1-1
size: once
V: TRBV29-1
length: 12
D: -
DNA: TGCAGCGCTCTCGCCGACAAATTTGAAGCTTTCTTT
CDR3: CSALADKFEAFF

J: TRBJ1-4
size: -
V: TRBV6-2/TRBV6-3
length: 16
D: -
DNA: TGTGCCAGCAGTAGCCCCCGACAAGCAACTAATGAAAAACTGTTTTTT
CDR3: CASSSPRQATNEKLFF

J: TRBJ2-2
size: -
V: TRBV4-2
length: 13
D: -
DNA: TGTGCCAGCAGCCAAGCAGGGCCCGGGGAGCTGTTTTTT
CDR3: CASSQAGPGELFF

J: TRBJ1-6
size: -
V: TRBV3-1/TRBV3-2
length: 16
D: TRBD1
DNA: TGTGCCAGCAGCTCGGGACAGATGATTTATAATTCACCCCTCCACTTT
CDR3: CASSSGQMIYNSPLHF

J: TRBJ2-1
size: -
V: TRBV7-3
length: 16
D: -
DNA: TGTGCCAGCAGCTTGCAATCGGGACCCCCAGCAGATGAGCAGTTCTTC
CDR3: CASSLQSGPPADEQFF

J: TRBJ1-3
size: -
V: TRBV5-1
length: 15
D: -
DNA: TGCGCCAGCAGCTTGATTCCAAGCTCTGGAAACACCATATATTTT
CDR3: CASSLIPSSGNTIYF

J: TRBJ2-1
size: -
V: TRBV25-1
length: 14
D: TRBD2
DNA: TGTGCCAGCGTTAGCGGGCCTTTGAACAATGAGCAGTTCTTC
CDR3: CASVSGPLNNEQFF

J: TRBJ1-5
size: -
V: TRBV7-2
length: 16
D: -
DNA: TGTGCCAGCAGCTTACAGGGCAGGCCAAGCAATCAGCCCCAGCATTTT
CDR3: CASSLQGRPSNQPQHF

J: TRBJ2-7
size: few
V: TRBV7-6
length: 15
D: -
DNA: TGTGCCAGCAGCCTCATGCCGTGGGGGAACTACGAGCAGTACTTC
CDR3: CASSLMPWGNYEQYF

J: TRBJ2-7
size: -
V: TRBV3-1/TRBV3-2
length: 16
D: TRBD1
DNA: TGTGCCAGCAGCCAAATGTTTGCCGGACAGGGCGGGGAGCAGTACTTC
CDR3: CASSQMFAGQGGEQYF

J: TRBJ2-7
size: -
V: TRBV5-4
length: 14
D: TRBD2
DNA: TGTGCCAGCAGCAGAGCGGGAGGGGGCTACGAGCAGTACTTC
CDR3: CASSRAGGGYEQYF

J: TRBJ2-1
size: -
V: TRBV6-2/TRBV6-3
length: 16
D: -
DNA: TGTGCCAGCAGTTACAAATGGGACACCGGCGGTGTTGAGCAGTTCTTC
CDR3: CASSYKWDTGGVEQFF

J: TRBJ2-3
size: -
V: TRBV2
length: 16
D: TRBD2
DNA: TGTGCCAGCAGCGAGAGAAGCGGGAGGGTCGCGGATACGCAGTATTTT
CDR3: CASSERSGRVADTQYF

J: TRBJ2-2
size: -
V: TRBV5-4
length: 17
D: TRBD2
DNA: TGTGCCAGCAGCTTACGACCGGGACTAGCATTTACCGGGGAGCTGTTTTTT
CDR3: CASSLRPGLAFTGELFF

J: TRBJ2-1
size: -
V: TRBV6-2/TRBV6-3
length: 16
D: TRBD2
DNA: TGTGCCAGCAGTAAAAATAGCGGGGGGGCGATAGATGAGCAGTTCTTC
CDR3: CASSKNSGGAIDEQFF

J: TRBJ1-1
size: -
V: TRBV5-1
length: 16
D: TRBD1
DNA: TGCGCCAGCAGAGCCGGGACAGGGGGTTCAAGGACTGAAGCTTTCTTT
CDR3: CASRAGTGGSRTEAFF

J: TRBJ2-7
size: -
V: TRBV28
length: 14
D: TRBD1
DNA: TGTGCCAGCAGACAAAGACAGGGGGGGTACGAGCAGTACTTC
CDR3: CASRQRQGGYEQYF

J: TRBJ2-2
size: -
V: TRBV5-1
length: 16
D: -
DNA: TGCGCCAGCAGCCCGTTGCAGGCCGCGAACACCGGGGAGCTGTTTTTT
CDR3: CASSPLQAANTGELFF

J: TRBJ2-1
size: once
V: TRBV28
length: 14
D: -
DNA: TGTGCCAGCACCGGACAGTATCCGCTCAATGAGCAGTTCTTC
CDR3: CASTGQYPLNEQFF

J: TRBJ1-1
size: -
V: TRBV6-4
length: 14
D: -
DNA: TGTGCCACTGGGAAGGGGATAAGGAACACTGAAGCTTTCTTT
CDR3: CATGKGIRNTEAFF

J: TRBJ2-7
size: -
V: TRBV7-9
length: 11
D: -
DNA: TGTGCCAGCAGCTTAGACTACGAGCAGTACTTC
CDR3: CASSLDYEQYF

J: TRBJ1-1
size: -
V: TRBV10-1
length: 14
D: TRBD1
DNA: TGCGCCAGCAGTCCAGTCAGGGGGTCCACTGAAGCTTTCTTT
CDR3: CASSPVRGSTEAFF

J: TRBJ1-5
size: -
V: TRBV10-2
length: 13
D: -
DNA: TGCGCCAGCAGTGTTGAGGTAAATCAGCCCCAGCATTTT
CDR3: CASSVEVNQPQHF

J: TRBJ1-3
size: -
V: TRBV18
length: 15
D: -
DNA: TGTGCCAGCTCACCACCGTTTGACTCTGGAAACACCATATATTTT
CDR3: CASSPPFDSGNTIYF

J: TRBJ1-1
size: -
V: TRBV5-4
length: 15
D: -
DNA: TGTGCCAGCAGCATCCAAAGGCGGGGGAACACTGAAGCTTTCTTT
CDR3: CASSIQRRGNTEAFF

J: TRBJ1-2
size: -
V: TRBV7-3
length: 13
D: -
DNA: TGTGCCAGCAGCTTATCTGGCGAGGGGGGCTACACCTTC
CDR3: CASSLSGEGGYTF

J: TRBJ2-2
size: -
V: TRBV4-2
length: 17
D: TRBD2
DNA: TGTGCCAGCAGCCAAGATCCGAGCGGGAGGCGCACCCGGGAGCTGTTTTTT
CDR3: CASSQDPSGRRTRELFF

J: TRBJ2-7
size: once
V: TRBV4-1
length: 15
D: -
DNA: TGCGCCAGCAGGACCGACGTCAGGGGATTCTACGAGCAGTACTTC
CDR3: CASRTDVRGFYEQYF

J: TRBJ1-1
size: -
V: TRBV28
length: 12
D: -
DNA: TGTGCCAGCTTCTCCAAGAGGACTGAAGCTTTCTTT
CDR3: CASFSKRTEAFF

J: TRBJ1-6
size: -
V: TRBV6-5
length: 13
D: -
DNA: TGTGCCAGCAGCAGGGTAGGGAATTCACCCCTCCACTTT
CDR3: CASSRVGNSPLHF

J: TRBJ1-2
size: -
V: TRBV4-2
length: 15
D: TRBD1
DNA: TGTGCCAGCAGCCAAGGGACAGGGGATTTCGATGGCTACACCTTC
CDR3: CASSQGTGDFDGYTF

J: TRBJ1-4
size: once
V: TRBV28
length: 14
D: -
DNA: TGTGCCAGCAGGAAACCGTCAACTAATGAAAAACTGTTTTTT
CDR3: CASRKPSTNEKLFF

J: TRBJ1-2
size: -
V: TRBV5-1
length: 13
D: -
DNA: TGCGCCAGCAGCGCGAATGGAAGGGGCGGCTACACCTTC
CDR3: CASSANGRGGYTF

J: TRBJ1-3
size: -
V: TRBV7-3
length: 13
D: -
DNA: TGTGCCAGCAGCTTAAGCTCTGGAAACACCATATATTTT
CDR3: CASSLSSGNTIYF

J: TRBJ2-2
size: -
V: TRBV21-1
length: 17
D: -
DNA: TGTGCCAGCAGCAAAGTTTACGGGGACAGACACACCGGGGAGCTGTTTTTT
CDR3: CASSKVYGDRHTGELFF

J: TRBJ2-2
size: -
V: TRBV3-1/TRBV3-2
length: 15
D: -
DNA: TGTGCCAGCAGCCGTCAGGGCCGTGGCCCCGGGGAGCTGTTTTTT
CDR3: CASSRQGRGPGELFF

J: TRBJ2-7
size: -
V: TRBV11-2
length: 18
D: TRBD2
DNA: TGTGCCAGCACCTTTGACATCCTCGGGACTAGCGGGAGATACGAGCAGTACTTC
CDR3: CASTFDILGTSGRYEQYF

J: TRBJ2-5
size: -
V: TRBV7-2
length: 14
D: -
DNA: TGTGCCAGCAGCTTAAGGCAGATAAAAGAGACCCAGTACTTC
CDR3: CASSLRQIKETQYF